This TCR beta chain is from a study of PD-1 blockade in classical Hodgkin lymphoma. Libraries were prepared by immunoSEQ multiplex PCR; TCRdb keeps only in-frame clonotypes and omits some of them. The table has about 13,000 clones, roughly 86% seen once. Brentuximab vedotin exposure varied among the patients, all of whom had relapsed after autologous stem cell transplantation. Sequenced material: peripheral blood mononuclear cells (PBMCs), taken at baseline. This receptor was identified in a human donor with classical Hodgkin lymphoma.

CDR3 in amino acids: CASSYSPWYEQYF. CDR3 coding DNA: TGTGCCAGCAGTTACTCACCGTGGTACGAGCAGTACTTC. The chain couples TRBV6-6 to TRBJ2-7, with unresolved D. This CDR3 region has 13 residues. Germline loops: CDR1 MNHNY, CDR2 SVGAGI (reference sequence). V was pared by 0 bases and J by 4 bases, with 7 bases between.